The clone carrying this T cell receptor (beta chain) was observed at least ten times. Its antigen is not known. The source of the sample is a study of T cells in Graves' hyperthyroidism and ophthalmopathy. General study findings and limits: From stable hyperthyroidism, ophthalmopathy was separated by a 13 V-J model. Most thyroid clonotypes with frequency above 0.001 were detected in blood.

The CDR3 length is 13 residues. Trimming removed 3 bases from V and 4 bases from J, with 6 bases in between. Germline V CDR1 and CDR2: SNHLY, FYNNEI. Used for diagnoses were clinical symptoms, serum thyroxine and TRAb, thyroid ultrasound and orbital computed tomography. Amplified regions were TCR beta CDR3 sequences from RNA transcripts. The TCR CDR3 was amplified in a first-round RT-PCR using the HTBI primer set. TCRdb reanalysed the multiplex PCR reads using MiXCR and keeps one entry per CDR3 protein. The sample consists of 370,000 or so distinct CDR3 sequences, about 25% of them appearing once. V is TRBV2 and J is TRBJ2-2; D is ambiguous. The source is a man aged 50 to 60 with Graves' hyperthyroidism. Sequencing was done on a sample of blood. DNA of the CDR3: TGTGCCAGCAGTGACACCTTCACCGGGGAGCTGTTTTTT. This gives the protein CASSDTFTGELFF.